This is a list of T cell receptor beta chains from one sample in a study of blood T cell repertoires in COVID-19. Data came from immunoSEQ multiplex PCR; TCRdb stores just in-frame clones and leaves some out. The sample has about 400,000 clones; roughly 90% are singletons. The sample taken for sequencing was peripheral blood. The receptors shown here come from a man aged 35 to 55 with acute or convalescent COVID-19. Both conserved end residues are part of each CDR3. The D gene is left open where the match is weak. The size field is filled for only some rows; it gives once, few, many or a size class.

D: TRBD1
size: .
V: TRBV27
J: TRBJ1-2
CDR3: CASSLYTGQSYGYTF
DNA: TGTGCCAGCAGTTTATACACGGGACAGTCTTATGGCTACACCTTC

D: .
size: once
V: TRBV7-3
J: TRBJ1-4
CDR3: CASSLLESINEKLFF
DNA: TGTGCCAGCAGCTTACTGGAGTCGATTAATGAAAAACTGTTTTTT

D: TRBD1
size: .
V: TRBV7-3
J: TRBJ1-2
CDR3: CASSLPGGSGYTF
DNA: TGTGCCAGCAGCTTACCAGGGGGTAGTGGCTACACCTTC

D: .
size: .
V: TRBV29-1
J: TRBJ1-3
CDR3: CSVEFTGKGTGNTIYF
DNA: TGCAGCGTTGAATTCACAGGGAAAGGTACTGGAAACACCATATATTTT

D: .
size: .
V: TRBV5-6
J: TRBJ1-5
CDR3: CASSLGGDQPQHF
DNA: TGTGCCAGCAGCTTGGGGGGAGACCAGCCCCAGCATTTT

D: .
size: .
V: TRBV20-1
J: TRBJ1-2
CDR3: CSAFHFYGYTF
DNA: TGCAGTGCATTCCACTTCTATGGCTACACCTTC

D: .
size: .
V: TRBV4-2
J: TRBJ1-2
CDR3: CASSQDGGLYGYTF
DNA: TGTGCCAGCAGCCAAGATGGAGGTCTCTATGGCTACACCTTC

D: TRBD1
size: .
V: TRBV6-5
J: TRBJ1-5
CDR3: CATQDRGRSYQPQHF
DNA: TGTGCCACTCAGGACAGGGGGCGTTCTTATCAGCCCCAGCATTTT

D: TRBD1
size: .
V: TRBV20-1
J: TRBJ1-1
CDR3: CSASDRGSHTEAFF
DNA: TGCAGTGCCAGTGACAGGGGGAGTCACACTGAAGCTTTCTTT

D: TRBD1
size: .
V: TRBV7-7
J: TRBJ2-3
CDR3: CASSPQGADTQYF
DNA: TGTGCTAGCAGTCCACAGGGGGCAGATACGCAGTATTTT

D: .
size: .
V: TRBV11-2
J: TRBJ2-1
CDR3: CASSSMGDEQFF
DNA: TGTGCCAGCAGCTCGATGGGCGATGAGCAGTTCTTC

D: TRBD1
size: .
V: TRBV29-1
J: TRBJ1-4
CDR3: CSVAGGGTANEKLFF
DNA: TGCAGCGTTGCAGGGGGAGGTACAGCTAATGAAAAACTGTTTTTT

D: .
size: .
V: TRBV19
J: TRBJ2-2
CDR3: CASSTSAGELFF
DNA: TGTGCCAGTAGTACTTCGGCCGGGGAGCTGTTTTTT

D: TRBD2
size: .
V: TRBV2
J: TRBJ2-3
CDR3: CASKRGRSTDTQYF
DNA: TGTGCCAGCAAGCGGGGGCGTAGCACAGATACGCAGTATTTT

D: TRBD1
size: .
V: TRBV29-1
J: TRBJ1-1
CDR3: CSVNRGGTEAFF
DNA: TGCAGCGTGAACAGGGGTGGGACTGAAGCTTTCTTT

D: TRBD1
size: once
V: TRBV18
J: TRBJ1-2
CDR3: CASSPRQGVSNSVGGYTF
DNA: TGTGCCAGCTCACCACGACAGGGCGTTTCTAACAGCGTGGGTGGCTACACCTTC